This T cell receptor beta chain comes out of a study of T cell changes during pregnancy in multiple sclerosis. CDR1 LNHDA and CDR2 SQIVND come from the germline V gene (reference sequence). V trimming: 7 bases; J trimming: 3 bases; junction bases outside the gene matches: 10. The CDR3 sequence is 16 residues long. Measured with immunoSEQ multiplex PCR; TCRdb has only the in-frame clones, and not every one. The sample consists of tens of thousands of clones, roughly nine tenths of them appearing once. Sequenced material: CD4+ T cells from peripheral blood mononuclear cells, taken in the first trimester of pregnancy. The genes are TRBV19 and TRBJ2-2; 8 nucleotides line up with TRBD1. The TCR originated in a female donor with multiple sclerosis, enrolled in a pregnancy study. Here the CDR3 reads CASNRAGTGDTGELFF. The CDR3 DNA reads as TGTGCCAGTAATCGAGCCGGGACAGGAGACACCGGGGAGCTGTTTTTT.